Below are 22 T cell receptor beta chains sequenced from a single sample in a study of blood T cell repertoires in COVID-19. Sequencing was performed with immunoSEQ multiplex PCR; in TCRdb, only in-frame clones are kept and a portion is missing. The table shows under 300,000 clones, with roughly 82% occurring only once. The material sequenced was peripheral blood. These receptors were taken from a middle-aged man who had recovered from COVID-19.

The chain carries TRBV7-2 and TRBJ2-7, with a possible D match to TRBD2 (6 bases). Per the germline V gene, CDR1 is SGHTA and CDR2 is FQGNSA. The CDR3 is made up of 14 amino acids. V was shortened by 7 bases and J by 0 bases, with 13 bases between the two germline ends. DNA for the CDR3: TGTGCCAGCACCGTCACCGGGGGCTCCTACGAGCAGTACTTC. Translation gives CASTVTGGSYEQYF.

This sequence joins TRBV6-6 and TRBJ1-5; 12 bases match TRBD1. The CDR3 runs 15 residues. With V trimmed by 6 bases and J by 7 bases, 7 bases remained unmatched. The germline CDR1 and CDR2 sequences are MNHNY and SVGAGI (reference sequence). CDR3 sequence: CASRTIGTGGQPQHF. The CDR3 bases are TGTGCCAGCAGGACCATCGGGACAGGGGGCCAGCCCCAGCATTTT.

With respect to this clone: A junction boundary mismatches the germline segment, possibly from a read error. CDR3 in amino acids: CASSIGQGVYGQYF. The CDR3 DNA reads as TGTGCCAGTAGTATCGGGCAGGGCGTATACGGGCAGTACTTC. The J gene is TRBJ2-7, the V gene TRBV19; TRBD1 might be the D (5 bases). The CDR3 is 14 residues long. Germline CDR1 reads LNHDA; CDR2 reads SQIVND (reference sequence).

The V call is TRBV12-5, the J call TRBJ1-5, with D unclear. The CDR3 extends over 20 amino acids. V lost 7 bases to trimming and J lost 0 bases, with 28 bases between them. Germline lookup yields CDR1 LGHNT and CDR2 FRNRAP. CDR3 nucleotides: TGTGCTAGTGCCTGGGCCGGGGATGGCAGCTGGGATTATAGCAATCAGCCCCAGCATTTT. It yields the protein CASAWAGDGSWDYSNQPQHF. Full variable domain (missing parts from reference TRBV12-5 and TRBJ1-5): DARVTQTPRHKVTEMGQEVTMRCQPILGHNTVFWYRQTMMQGLELLAYFRNRAPLDDSGMPKDRFSAEMPDATLATLKIQPSEPRDSAVYFCASAWAGDGSWDYSNQPQHFGDGTRLSIL.

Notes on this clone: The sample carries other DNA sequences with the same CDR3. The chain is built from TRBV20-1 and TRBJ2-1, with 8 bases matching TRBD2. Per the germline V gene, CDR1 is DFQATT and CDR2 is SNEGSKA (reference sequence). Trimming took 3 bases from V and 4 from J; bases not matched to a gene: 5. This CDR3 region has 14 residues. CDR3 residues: CSASWRGVYNEQFF. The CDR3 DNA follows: TGCAGTGCTAGTTGGCGGGGGGTGTACAATGAGCAGTTCTTC.

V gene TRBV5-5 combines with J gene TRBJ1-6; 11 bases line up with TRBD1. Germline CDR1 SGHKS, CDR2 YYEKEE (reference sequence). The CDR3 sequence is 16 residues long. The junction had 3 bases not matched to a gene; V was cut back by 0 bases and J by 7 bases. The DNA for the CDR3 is TGTGCCAGCAGCTTGGTTTGGGACAGGGGGAATTCACCCCTCCACTTT. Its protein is CASSLVWDRGNSPLHF.

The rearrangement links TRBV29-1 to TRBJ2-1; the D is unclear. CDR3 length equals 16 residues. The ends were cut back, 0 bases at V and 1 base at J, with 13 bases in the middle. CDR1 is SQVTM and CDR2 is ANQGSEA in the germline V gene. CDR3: CSVEDSGFLSYNEQFF. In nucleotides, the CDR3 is TGCAGCGTTGAAGATTCCGGGTTCCTTTCCTACAATGAGCAGTTCTTC.

CDR3 residues: CASSYSTRYPYNEQFF. The CDR3 nucleotides are TGTGCCAGCAGTTACAGTACTAGGTACCCCTACAATGAGCAGTTCTTC. This chain uses TRBV6-2 or TRBV6-3 with TRBJ2-1, with a possible D match to TRBD2 (5 bases). With 2 bases removed from V and 2 bases from J, the gap between germline ends came to 13 bases. The CDR3 runs 16 residues. Germline V gives CDR1 MNHEY, CDR2 SVGEGT.

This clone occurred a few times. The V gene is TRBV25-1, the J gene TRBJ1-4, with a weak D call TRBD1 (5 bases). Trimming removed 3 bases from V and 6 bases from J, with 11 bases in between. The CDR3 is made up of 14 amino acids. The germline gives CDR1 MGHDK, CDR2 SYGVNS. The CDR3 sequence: CASSDQGADEKLFF. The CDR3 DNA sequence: TGTGCCAGCAGTGATCAGGGCGCAGATGAAAAACTGTTTTTT.

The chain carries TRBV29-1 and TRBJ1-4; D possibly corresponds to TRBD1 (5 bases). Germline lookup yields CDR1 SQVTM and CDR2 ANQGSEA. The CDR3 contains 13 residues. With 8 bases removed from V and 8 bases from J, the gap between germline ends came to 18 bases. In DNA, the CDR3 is TGCAGCTTCGGTAGGCAGGGCGTCGAAAAACTGTTTTTT. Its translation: CSFGRQGVEKLFF.

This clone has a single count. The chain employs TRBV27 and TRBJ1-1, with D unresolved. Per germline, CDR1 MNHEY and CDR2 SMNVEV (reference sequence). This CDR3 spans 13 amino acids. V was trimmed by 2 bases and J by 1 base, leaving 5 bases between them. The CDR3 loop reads CASSLRGNTEAFF. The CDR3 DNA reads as TGTGCCAGCAGTTTACGGGGGAACACTGAAGCTTTCTTT.

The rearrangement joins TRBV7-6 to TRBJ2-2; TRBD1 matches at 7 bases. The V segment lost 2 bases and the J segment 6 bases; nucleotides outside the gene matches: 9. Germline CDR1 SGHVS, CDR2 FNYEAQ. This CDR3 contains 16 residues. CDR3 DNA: TGTGCCAGCAGCTTAACTAACAGGGGTGGGGCCGGGGAGCTGTTTTTT. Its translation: CASSLTNRGGAGELFF.

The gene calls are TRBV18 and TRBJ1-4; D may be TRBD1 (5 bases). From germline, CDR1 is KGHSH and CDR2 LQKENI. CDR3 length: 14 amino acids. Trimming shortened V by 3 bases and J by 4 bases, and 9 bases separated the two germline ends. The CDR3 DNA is TGTGCCAGCTCACCGGGAGGGGATAATGAAAAACTGTTTTTT. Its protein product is CASSPGGDNEKLFF.

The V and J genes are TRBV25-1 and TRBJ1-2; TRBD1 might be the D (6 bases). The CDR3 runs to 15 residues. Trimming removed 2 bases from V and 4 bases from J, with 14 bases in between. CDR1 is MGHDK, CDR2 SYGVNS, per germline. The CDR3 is CASSEHNRAGYGYTF. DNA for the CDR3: TGTGCCAGCAGTGAACATAACAGGGCTGGCTATGGCTACACCTTC.

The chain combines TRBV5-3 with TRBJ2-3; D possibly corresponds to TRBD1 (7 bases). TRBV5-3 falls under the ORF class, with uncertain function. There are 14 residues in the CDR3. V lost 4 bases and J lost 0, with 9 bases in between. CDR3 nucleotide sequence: TGTGCCAGAAGCCCAGGGGGGAGCACAGATACGCAGTATTTT. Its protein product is CARSPGGSTDTQYF.

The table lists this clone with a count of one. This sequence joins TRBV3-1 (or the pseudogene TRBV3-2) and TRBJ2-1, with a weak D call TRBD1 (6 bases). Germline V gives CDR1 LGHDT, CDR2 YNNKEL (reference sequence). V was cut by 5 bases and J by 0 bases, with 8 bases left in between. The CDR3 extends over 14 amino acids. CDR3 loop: CASSDRSSYNEQFF. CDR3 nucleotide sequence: TGTGCCAGCAGCGACAGGAGCTCCTACAATGAGCAGTTCTTC.

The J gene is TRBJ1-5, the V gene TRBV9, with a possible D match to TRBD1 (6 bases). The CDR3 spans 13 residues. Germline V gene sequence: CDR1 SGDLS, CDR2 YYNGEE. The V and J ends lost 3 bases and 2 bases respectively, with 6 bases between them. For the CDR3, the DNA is TGTGCCAGCAGCGGACAGGGCAATCAGCCCCAGCATTTT. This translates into CASSGQGNQPQHF.

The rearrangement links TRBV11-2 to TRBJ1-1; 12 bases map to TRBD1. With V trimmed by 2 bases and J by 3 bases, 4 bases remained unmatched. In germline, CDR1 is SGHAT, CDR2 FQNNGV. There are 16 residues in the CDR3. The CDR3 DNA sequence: TGTGCCAGCAGCTTACGGGACAGGGGGCGCGACACTGAAGCTTTCTTT. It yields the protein CASSLRDRGRDTEAFF.

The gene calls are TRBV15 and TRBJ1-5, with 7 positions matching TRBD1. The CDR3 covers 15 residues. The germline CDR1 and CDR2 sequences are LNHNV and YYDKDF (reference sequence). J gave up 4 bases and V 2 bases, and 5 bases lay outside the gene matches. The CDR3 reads CATSRLGTANQPQHF. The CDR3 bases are TGTGCCACCAGCAGACTCGGGACAGCTAATCAGCCCCAGCATTTT.

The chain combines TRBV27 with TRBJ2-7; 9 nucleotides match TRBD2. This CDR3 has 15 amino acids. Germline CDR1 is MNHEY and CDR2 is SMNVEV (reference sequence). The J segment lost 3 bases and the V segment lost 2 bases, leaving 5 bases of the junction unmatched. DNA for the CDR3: TGTGCCAGCAGTTTACGTAGCGGGAGAATCTACGAGCAGTACTTC. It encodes CASSLRSGRIYEQYF.

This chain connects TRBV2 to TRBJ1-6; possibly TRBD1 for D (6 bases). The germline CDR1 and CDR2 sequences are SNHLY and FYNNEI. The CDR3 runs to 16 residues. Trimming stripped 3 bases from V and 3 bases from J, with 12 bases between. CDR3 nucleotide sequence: TGTGCCAGCAGTGATAGGACAGCCCTCTATAATTCACCCCTCCACTTT. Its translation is CASSDRTALYNSPLHF.

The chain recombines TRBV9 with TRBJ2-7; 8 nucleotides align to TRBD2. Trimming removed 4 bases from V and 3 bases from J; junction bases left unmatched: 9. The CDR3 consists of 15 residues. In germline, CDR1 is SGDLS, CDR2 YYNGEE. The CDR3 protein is CASSPRLATIYEQYF. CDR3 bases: TGTGCCAGCAGCCCTCGACTAGCGACTATCTACGAGCAGTACTTC.